This T cell receptor beta chain was profiled in a study of blood T cell repertoires in COVID-19. The table came from immunoSEQ multiplex PCR; TCRdb's copy has only in-frame clones and leaves some out. Of about 400,000 clones in the sample, about 90% were seen once. Germline V CDR1 and CDR2: SEHNR, FQNEAQ (reference sequence). Germline trimming cut 3 bases from V and 5 bases from J; bases unmatched to any gene: 3. The CDR3 is 16 residues long. This TCR was sampled from a woman younger than 45 who had recovered from COVID-19. The rearrangement links TRBV7-9 to TRBJ2-5; 16 bases align to TRBD2. Sequenced: PBMCs or T cells enriched from blood (not recorded which). The CDR3 reads CASSLGTSGGAETQYF. CDR3 coding DNA: TGTGCCAGCAGCTTGGGGACTAGCGGGGGGGCCGAGACCCAGTACTTC.